Below are 14 T cell receptor beta chains sequenced from a single sample in a study of blood T cells in healthy people across ages. A sample-barcoded 5' primer and a J-beta primer mix were used in a second PCR of about 6 to 12 cycles. TCRdb fed the 5' RACE reads into MiXCR, producing one record per CDR3 protein. This repertoire shows just under 900,000 distinct CDR3 sequences, less than 35% found once; its top ten account for around 16%. Source material: blood. Source of these receptors: a woman aged 80 or older in good health.

In its sample, this clonotype was seen a few times. A much bigger clone sits one base away, suggesting this may be a read error. The chain is built from TRBV20-1 and TRBJ2-5; unclear D gene. From germline, CDR1 is DFQATT and CDR2 SNEGSKA (reference sequence). This CDR3 is 11 amino acids long. Here the CDR3 DNA reads TGCAGGGCTAGTCCCAATGGGGCCCAGTACTTC. Amino acids: CRASPNGAQYF.

This clonotype has at least ten counts. The chain couples TRBV7-9 to TRBJ1-4; perhaps TRBD1 as D (5 bases). Germline-derived CDR1 and CDR2 are SEHNR and FQNEAQ (reference sequence). CDR3 length: 14 amino acids. V was shortened by 8 bases and J by 5 bases, with 15 bases between the two germline ends. CDR3 coding DNA: TGTGCCAGCCACCCAGGGATCGGGAATGAAAAACTGTTTTTT. Protein: CASHPGIGNEKLFF.

The V call is TRBV28, the J call TRBJ1-2, with D possibly TRBD1 on 5 matching bases. CDR1 and CDR2 from the germline V gene are MDHEN and SYDVKM. The CDR3 is 11 amino acids. CDR3 bases: TGTGCTAACGGAGGGACCTATGGCTACACCTTC. As protein: CANGGTYGYTF.

J is TRBJ2-5 and V is TRBV19; D unclear. This CDR3 comprises 13 residues. Germline CDR1 reads LNHDA; CDR2 reads SQIVND (reference sequence). The V and J ends lost 1 base and 11 bases respectively, with 14 bases between them. This chain's CDR3 is CASSIAHRTEQYF. The CDR3 bases are TGTGCCAGTAGTATAGCCCACAGAACTGAGCAGTACTTC.

The chain combines TRBV20-1 with TRBJ2-7, with 7 bases lining up with TRBD2. The CDR3 covers 15 residues. After removal of 5 bases from V and 7 bases from J, the junction contained 17 bases not matched to a gene. Germline V gives CDR1 DFQATT, CDR2 SNEGSKA (reference sequence). The CDR3 DNA reads as TGCAGTGCTCTGAGCGGGGCCTCCTCCTACAATGAGCAGTACTTC. Protein: CSALSGASSYNEQYF.

The table lists this clonotype with a few counts. V gene TRBV6-4 combines with J gene TRBJ2-7, with D tentatively TRBD1 or TRBD2 (5 bases each). Germline V gene lookup returns CDR1 MRHNA and CDR2 SNTAGT. Deletions cut 7 bases from V and 2 bases from J, with 12 bases between. The CDR3 covers 13 residues. CDR3 DNA: TGTGCCAGCAAAGAACAGGAGGCCTACGAGCAGTACTTC. It specifies CASKEQEAYEQYF.

Concerning this clonotype itself: This may be a read error, as it is one base from a much larger clone. This rearrangement joins TRBV7-2 to TRBJ2-4; either TRBD1 or TRBD2 may fit D (5 bases each). The CDR3 runs 14 residues. Germline V gene lookup returns CDR1 SGHTA and CDR2 FQGNSA. V gave up 0 bases and J gave up 8 bases, with 11 bases separating them. The CDR3 is CASSLAGEPDIQYF. Here the CDR3 DNA reads TGTGCCAGCAGCTTAGCGGGGGAGCCGGACATTCAGTACTTC.

This clonotype has a handful of counts. The chain links TRBV30 to TRBJ1-1; 7 bases map to TRBD1. CDR1 and CDR2 (germline): GTSNPN, SVGIG (reference sequence). V gave up 3 bases and J gave up 3 bases; unmatched junction bases: 4. The CDR3 loop spans 13 amino acids. This CDR3 reads CAWSKQGYTEAFF. In DNA, the CDR3 is TGTGCCTGGAGCAAACAGGGGTACACTGAAGCTTTCTTT.

The V gene is TRBV20-1, the J gene TRBJ2-3; TRBD1 matches at 9 bases. J lost 6 bases, V lost 3 bases, and 13 bases had no gene match. Germline CDR1 DFQATT, CDR2 SNEGSKA (reference sequence). The CDR3 contains 16 residues. The CDR3 sequence: CSARARDREWGDTQYF. CDR3 DNA: TGCAGTGCTAGGGCAAGGGACAGGGAGTGGGGGGATACGCAGTATTTT.

This clonotype has at least ten counts. The rearrangement uses TRBV18 and TRBJ2-1; weak D call: TRBD1 (5 bases). CDR3 length equals 12 residues. Germline CDR1 reads KGHSH; CDR2 reads LQKENI. Trimming stripped 5 bases from V and 8 bases from J, with 10 bases between. The CDR3 here is CASSMQGDEQFF. DNA for the CDR3: TGTGCCAGCTCAATGCAGGGCGATGAGCAGTTCTTC.

This clonotype turned up a few times. V is TRBV11-2 and J is TRBJ2-1, with D tentatively TRBD2 (6 bases). The V end lost 7 bases, the J end lost 7 bases, and 20 bases lay between the germline ends. The CDR3 has 15 residues. Germline V gene sequence: CDR1 SGHAT, CDR2 FQNNGV. As DNA, the CDR3 is TGTGCCAGCATCCCCCAGGAGGGCTTGGGGAATGAGCAGTTCTTC. Its protein product is CASIPQEGLGNEQFF.

Remarks on this clonotype: A much larger clone is a single base away; this may be a read error. The V call is TRBV7-9, the J call TRBJ2-1, with 10 nucleotides matching TRBD1. Germline V gene data show CDR1 as SEHNR and CDR2 as FQNEAQ (reference sequence). This CDR3 region has 14 residues. The CDR3 region is CASNLRQGANEQFF. For the CDR3, the DNA is TGTGCCAGCAACTTAAGACAGGGGGCCAATGAGCAGTTCTTC.

This clonotype showed up many times. The genes are TRBV7-2 and TRBJ2-7; no firm D call. This CDR3 is 12 amino acids long. Deletions cut 1 base from V and 9 bases from J, with 10 bases between. Germline assignment: CDR1 SGHTA and CDR2 FQGNSA. This CDR3 reads CASSLDVGGQYF. The CDR3 DNA reads TGTGCCAGCAGCTTAGACGTCGGCGGGCAGTACTTC.

This clonotype was seen repeatedly, ten times or more. The genes are TRBV7-9 and TRBJ2-1, with D possibly being TRBD2 (6 bases). Trimming removed 5 bases at V and 7 bases at J, with 18 bases between. This CDR3 is built from 15 residues. The germline gives CDR1 SEHNR, CDR2 FQNEAQ (reference sequence). The CDR3 region is CASSIRWAGRNEQFF. CDR3 DNA sequence: TGTGCCAGCAGCATAAGGTGGGCAGGGAGGAATGAGCAGTTCTTC.